The entry below gives a single T cell receptor (beta chain) sequence along with its context. These data originate in a study of blood T cell repertoires in COVID-19. CDR3 length: 13 residues. V was trimmed by 6 bases and J by 2 bases, leaving 11 bases between them. CDR1 and CDR2 (germline): MNHEY, SVGAGI. Measured with immunoSEQ multiplex PCR; TCRdb has only the in-frame clones, and not every one. The table includes hundreds of thousands of clones, roughly 90% detected once. This clonotype originated in a woman aged 40 to 50 who had recovered from COVID-19. The source material was peripheral blood. The chain links TRBV6-5 to TRBJ2-7; TRBD1 might be the D (6 bases). CDR3 amino acids: CASSARQAYEQYF. The DNA of the CDR3 is TGTGCCAGCAGCGCACGACAGGCCTACGAGCAGTACTTC.